The 6 T cell receptor beta chains in this list originate from one sample, sequenced in a study of vaccination effects on CD4 cells after COVID-19. Antigen-specific CD4+ T cells expanded by the ViraFEST assay with viral peptide pools were then sequenced. Scientists isolated CD4+ T cells after an approximately 11-day culture period ended. PCR confirmed that the person was infected with SARS-CoV-2 between March and December 2020. Antigen specificity for these receptors is unknown. TCRdb's table, derived via immunoSEQ multiplex PCR, lists solely in-frame clones and lacks some. The data hold roughly 24,000 clones, with approximately 79% observed a single time. Sequences were derived from CD4+ T cells from PBMCs cultured with SARS-CoV-2 spike peptides, sampled before COVID-19 vaccination. The receptors shown here come from a human donor who had a prior SARS-CoV-2 infection.

This chain links TRBV9 with TRBJ2-7; D is possibly TRBD2 (6 bases). V lost 4 bases and J lost 4, with 21 bases in between. Germline lookup yields CDR1 SGDLS and CDR2 YYNGEE. The CDR3 length is 16 residues. CDR3 DNA: TGTGCCAGCAGCTCGGCCGGGGGACTCCAAAGATACGAGCAGTACTTC. Translated, it gives CASSSAGGLQRYEQYF.

The chain combines TRBV11-2 with TRBJ2-6; D might be TRBD1 or TRBD2, each matching 5 bases. Germline CDR1 and CDR2: SGHAT and FQNNGV. The CDR3 covers 18 residues. The ends were cut back, 6 bases at V and 1 base at J, with 19 bases in the middle. This CDR3 reads CASRQPGRKPSGANVLTF. The CDR3 DNA reads TGTGCCAGCAGGCAACCGGGACGGAAACCTTCTGGGGCCAACGTCCTGACTTTC.

This chain joins TRBV18 and TRBJ2-2; D might be TRBD2 (5 bases). V was clipped by 3 bases and J by 5 bases, with 19 bases between them. CDR1 KGHSH and CDR2 LQKENI come from the germline V gene. There are 17 residues in the CDR3. This chain's CDR3 is CASSPTIRAPGTGELFF. CDR3 nucleotides: TGTGCCAGCTCACCCACTATTCGGGCCCCGGGGACCGGGGAGCTGTTTTTT.

The rearrangement joins TRBV6-2 or TRBV6-3 to TRBJ2-5; no clear D gene. Per the germline V gene, CDR1 is MNHEY and CDR2 is SVGEGT. Deletions cut 5 bases from V and 2 bases from J, with 12 bases between. CDR3 length: 14 amino acids. The CDR3: CASSRSVNQETQYF. As DNA, the CDR3 is TGTGCCAGCAGTCGATCAGTAAATCAAGAGACCCAGTACTTC.

This chain joins TRBV4-2 and TRBJ2-3; 8 nucleotides align to TRBD2. In germline, CDR1 is LGHNA, CDR2 YNFKEQ. The CDR3 length is 19 residues. J gave up 0 bases and V 1 base, and 12 bases lay outside the gene matches. CDR3 nucleotides: TGTGCCAGCAGCCAAGTGGCTCAGACTAGCGTCTTTAGCACAGATACGCAGTATTTT. It yields the protein CASSQVAQTSVFSTDTQYF.

The chain employs TRBV28 and TRBJ2-7; 8 nucleotides align to TRBD1. CDR3 length equals 18 residues. Losses at the gene ends were 4 bases for V and 0 bases for J; bases not matched to a gene: 14. CDR1 is MDHEN and CDR2 is SYDVKM in the germline V gene. CDR3 in amino acids: CASSSLTTGALGSYEQYF. The CDR3 nucleotides are TGTGCCAGCAGTTCCTTAACGACAGGGGCGCTTGGCTCCTACGAGCAGTACTTC.